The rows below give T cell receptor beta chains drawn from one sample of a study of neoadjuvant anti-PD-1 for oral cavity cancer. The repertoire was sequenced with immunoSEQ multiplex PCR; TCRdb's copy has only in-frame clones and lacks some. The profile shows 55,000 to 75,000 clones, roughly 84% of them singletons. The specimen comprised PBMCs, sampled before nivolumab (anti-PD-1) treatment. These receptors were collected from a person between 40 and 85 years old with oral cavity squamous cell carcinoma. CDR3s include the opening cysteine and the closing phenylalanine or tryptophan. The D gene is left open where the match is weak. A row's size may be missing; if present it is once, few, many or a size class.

CDR3 DNA: TGCAGCGCCCTCGGAAAAAGTATGGGTAATGGCTACACCTTC
CDR3 protein: CSALGKSMGNGYTF
clone size: once
D gene: NA
J gene: TRBJ1-2
V gene: TRBV29-1

CDR3 DNA: TGTGCCACCAGCAGAGGTCGACAGGGGGGAGATCAGCCCCAGCATTTT
CDR3 protein: CATSRGRQGGDQPQHF
clone size: few
D gene: TRBD1
J gene: TRBJ1-5
V gene: TRBV15

CDR3 DNA: TGTGCCACCAGCAGACTGTCCGGGGAGCTGTTTTTT
CDR3 protein: CATSRLSGELFF
clone size: NA
D gene: NA
J gene: TRBJ2-2
V gene: TRBV15

CDR3 DNA: TGTGCCAGCAGTTACGATAGAAGTTTTTACAATGAGCAGTTCTTC
CDR3 protein: CASSYDRSFYNEQFF
clone size: once
D gene: NA
J gene: TRBJ2-1
V gene: TRBV6-5

CDR3 DNA: TGTGCCAGCAGTTACAACACCGGGGAGCTGTTTTTT
CDR3 protein: CASSYNTGELFF
clone size: NA
D gene: NA
J gene: TRBJ2-2
V gene: TRBV6-5

CDR3 DNA: TGTGCCAGTAGTACAAGGACAGGGAATACCCAGGGCGGCTACACCTTC
CDR3 protein: CASSTRTGNTQGGYTF
clone size: NA
D gene: TRBD1
J gene: TRBJ1-2
V gene: TRBV19

CDR3 DNA: TGTGCCAGCAGTGAAGCGGTACACCTAGATACGCAGTATTTT
CDR3 protein: CASSEAVHLDTQYF
clone size: NA
D gene: NA
J gene: TRBJ2-3
V gene: TRBV6-1

CDR3 DNA: TGCGCCAGCAGCCACAGCCCGGACAGAGACCGTACCCAGTACTTC
CDR3 protein: CASSHSPDRDRTQYF
clone size: once
D gene: NA
J gene: TRBJ2-5
V gene: TRBV4-1

CDR3 DNA: TGTGCCAGTAGGATGACTAGCGGCACAGATACGCAGTATTTT
CDR3 protein: CASRMTSGTDTQYF
clone size: once
D gene: TRBD2
J gene: TRBJ2-3
V gene: TRBV19

CDR3 DNA: TGCAGCGTTGAAGTCTTGGCGAGTGGCTACACCTTC
CDR3 protein: CSVEVLASGYTF
clone size: NA
D gene: NA
J gene: TRBJ1-2
V gene: TRBV29-1

CDR3 DNA: TGTGCCAGCAGCGTGGGAGGGGGGTTGGACACTGAAGCTTTCTTT
CDR3 protein: CASSVGGGLDTEAFF
clone size: NA
D gene: NA
J gene: TRBJ1-1
V gene: TRBV9

CDR3 DNA: TGTGCCAGCAGCATAGACAGGGTCGGCGGTGAAAAACTGTTTTTT
CDR3 protein: CASSIDRVGGEKLFF
clone size: NA
D gene: TRBD1
J gene: TRBJ1-4
V gene: TRBV5-8

CDR3 DNA: TGCGCCAGCAGCCCCGGAGACTTAGCAAGTACGCAGTATTTT
CDR3 protein: CASSPGDLASTQYF
clone size: NA
D gene: NA
J gene: TRBJ2-3
V gene: TRBV5-1

CDR3 DNA: TGTGCCAGCAGTGCGGCGGAGGAAGGGAGTGTAGAGACCCAGTACTTC
CDR3 protein: CASSAAEEGSVETQYF
clone size: NA
D gene: NA
J gene: TRBJ2-5
V gene: TRBV2

CDR3 DNA: TGTGCCAGCAGTACACCCGCTCGGGCGGGGGCGCACGACGAGCAGTACTTC
CDR3 protein: CASSTPARAGAHDEQYF
clone size: NA
D gene: NA
J gene: TRBJ2-7
V gene: TRBV2

CDR3 DNA: TGCGCCAGCAGCTTGGAAAACCGGAGATCACCCCTCCACTTT
CDR3 protein: CASSLENRRSPLHF
clone size: few
D gene: NA
J gene: TRBJ1-6
V gene: TRBV5-1

CDR3 DNA: TGTGCCAGCAGCCGTAGAAGTAACACTGAAGCTTTCTTT
CDR3 protein: CASSRRSNTEAFF
clone size: NA
D gene: NA
J gene: TRBJ1-1
V gene: TRBV5-6

CDR3 DNA: TGTGCCAGCACCAGGACAGCTTCACCCTATGGCTACACCTTC
CDR3 protein: CASTRTASPYGYTF
clone size: few
D gene: NA
J gene: TRBJ1-2
V gene: TRBV28

CDR3 DNA: TGCGCCAGCAGTGACGTGGAGGGCAATCAGCCCCAGCATTTT
CDR3 protein: CASSDVEGNQPQHF
clone size: NA
D gene: NA
J gene: TRBJ1-5
V gene: TRBV10-2

CDR3 DNA: TGTGCCAGCAACCCTCTCCACAGGGAGTTGGGCACTGAAGCTTTCTTT
CDR3 protein: CASNPLHRELGTEAFF
clone size: NA
D gene: NA
J gene: TRBJ1-1
V gene: TRBV28

CDR3 DNA: TGTGCCAGCAGCGTAGGGACTAGCGGGAGTGCCGGGGAGCTGTTTTTT
CDR3 protein: CASSVGTSGSAGELFF
clone size: NA
D gene: TRBD2
J gene: TRBJ2-2
V gene: TRBV9

CDR3 DNA: TGTGCCAGCAGCCAGGAGGGACAGGGGGAAGCGCTGTACTATGGCTACACCTTC
CDR3 protein: CASSQEGQGEALYYGYTF
clone size: once
D gene: TRBD1
J gene: TRBJ1-2
V gene: TRBV4-2

CDR3 DNA: TGCGCCAGCAGCCAAGCATCGCAGGGGATTAACTATGGCTACACCTTC
CDR3 protein: CASSQASQGINYGYTF
clone size: NA
D gene: NA
J gene: TRBJ1-2
V gene: TRBV4-1

CDR3 DNA: TGTGCCACCAGCAGAGATCAGGACAGGGGGCACTATGGCTACACCTTC
CDR3 protein: CATSRDQDRGHYGYTF
clone size: few
D gene: TRBD1
J gene: TRBJ1-2
V gene: TRBV15

CDR3 DNA: TGTGCCAGCTCACTCACAGGTGATACCTCCTACGAGCAGTACTTC
CDR3 protein: CASSLTGDTSYEQYF
clone size: NA
D gene: NA
J gene: TRBJ2-7
V gene: TRBV18

CDR3 DNA: TGTGCCAGCAGCTCGCAAACAGGGTTCTATGGCTACACCTTC
CDR3 protein: CASSSQTGFYGYTF
clone size: NA
D gene: NA
J gene: TRBJ1-2
V gene: TRBV7-8

CDR3 DNA: TGTGCCAGCAGCTTAAGGGCTAGCGGGAGGGCCATAGATGAGCAGTTCTTC
CDR3 protein: CASSLRASGRAIDEQFF
clone size: few
D gene: TRBD2
J gene: TRBJ2-1
V gene: TRBV7-9

CDR3 DNA: TGCAGCGTCGCCAGGGAGAGCTATGGCTACACCTTC
CDR3 protein: CSVARESYGYTF
clone size: NA
D gene: NA
J gene: TRBJ1-2
V gene: TRBV29-1

CDR3 DNA: TGTGCCAGCAGCTCACTGACAGGGGCCAACTATGGCTACACCTTC
CDR3 protein: CASSSLTGANYGYTF
clone size: medium-sized
D gene: TRBD1
J gene: TRBJ1-2
V gene: TRBV11-2

CDR3 DNA: TGTGCCAGCAGTTACTCGATTCTGGGGAACACTGAAGCTTTCTTT
CDR3 protein: CASSYSILGNTEAFF
clone size: NA
D gene: NA
J gene: TRBJ1-1
V gene: TRBV6-5

CDR3 DNA: TGTGCCAGCAGCTCCACCCCCTGGACTAGCGGAAGAAACAATGAGCAGTTCTTC
CDR3 protein: CASSSTPWTSGRNNEQFF
clone size: NA
D gene: TRBD2
J gene: TRBJ2-1
V gene: TRBV5-6

CDR3 DNA: TGTGCCAGTAGATTTAGACAGGGGAAGGCAGATACGCAGTATTTT
CDR3 protein: CASRFRQGKADTQYF
clone size: NA
D gene: TRBD1
J gene: TRBJ2-3
V gene: TRBV19

CDR3 DNA: TGCAGCGTTCGGGGGACTAGCGGGAAAAGCGAGCAGTACTTC
CDR3 protein: CSVRGTSGKSEQYF
clone size: NA
D gene: TRBD2
J gene: TRBJ2-7
V gene: TRBV29-1

CDR3 DNA: TGCGCCAGCAGCTTCGACAGGGTTAGCACAGATACGCAGTATTTT
CDR3 protein: CASSFDRVSTDTQYF
clone size: NA
D gene: TRBD1
J gene: TRBJ2-3
V gene: TRBV5-1

CDR3 DNA: TGTGCCAGCAGTTACCTAGGGGTGAAGAGCACTGAAGCTTTCTTT
CDR3 protein: CASSYLGVKSTEAFF
clone size: NA
D gene: NA
J gene: TRBJ1-1
V gene: TRBV6-5

CDR3 DNA: TGTGCCAGCAGTTCTCGGGACCCTTTTCGCACTAATGAAAAACTGTTTTTT
CDR3 protein: CASSSRDPFRTNEKLFF
clone size: NA
D gene: NA
J gene: TRBJ1-4
V gene: TRBV28

CDR3 DNA: TGTGCCATCCGCCCGACAGGGGGCGCCGGTGGCTACACCTTC
CDR3 protein: CAIRPTGGAGGYTF
clone size: NA
D gene: TRBD1
J gene: TRBJ1-2
V gene: TRBV10-3

CDR3 DNA: TGTGCCAGCAGCCGCGACCCTTTAAGGAACTATGGCTACACCTTC
CDR3 protein: CASSRDPLRNYGYTF
clone size: few
D gene: NA
J gene: TRBJ1-2
V gene: TRBV27

CDR3 DNA: TGCAGCGTTATCTTGGGAGGAGATACGCAGTATTTT
CDR3 protein: CSVILGGDTQYF
clone size: NA
D gene: NA
J gene: TRBJ2-3
V gene: TRBV29-1

CDR3 DNA: TGTGCCAGCAGTTACCGCGGCCTGGGGAGCTATGGCTACACCTTC
CDR3 protein: CASSYRGLGSYGYTF
clone size: NA
D gene: NA
J gene: TRBJ1-2
V gene: TRBV6-5

CDR3 DNA: TGCGCCAGCAGCCCGGTCGGGAGCCAAGAGACCCAGTACTTC
CDR3 protein: CASSPVGSQETQYF
clone size: few
D gene: NA
J gene: TRBJ2-5
V gene: TRBV5-1

CDR3 DNA: TGTGCCAGCAGACCCACCGGGACTATAAGGACTGAAGCTTTCTTT
CDR3 protein: CASRPTGTIRTEAFF
clone size: NA
D gene: NA
J gene: TRBJ1-1
V gene: TRBV6-1

CDR3 DNA: TGTGCCAGCAGGAGGGGTAGGGCTTTCTTT
CDR3 protein: CASRRGRAFF
clone size: NA
D gene: NA
J gene: TRBJ1-1
V gene: TRBV28

CDR3 DNA: TGTGCCAGCAGCGTATGGGACAGGAGAGGGGAGACCCAGTACTTC
CDR3 protein: CASSVWDRRGETQYF
clone size: NA
D gene: TRBD1
J gene: TRBJ2-5
V gene: TRBV5-8

CDR3 DNA: TGTGCCAGCAGCCCCGAGGGGATACCGAACACTGAAGCTTTCTTT
CDR3 protein: CASSPEGIPNTEAFF
clone size: once
D gene: NA
J gene: TRBJ1-1
V gene: TRBV5-5

CDR3 DNA: TGCAGTGCTAGTCCCTCAGATACGCAGTATTTT
CDR3 protein: CSASPSDTQYF
clone size: NA
D gene: NA
J gene: TRBJ2-3
V gene: TRBV20-1

CDR3 DNA: TGTGCCAGCAGCTTAGTTCAGGGCGGGAATTCACCCCTCCACTTT
CDR3 protein: CASSLVQGGNSPLHF
clone size: few
D gene: NA
J gene: TRBJ1-6
V gene: TRBV7-9